This TCR beta chain originates from a study of blood T cell repertoires in COVID-19. Study as a whole: The origin of the acute and convalescent COVID-19 samples was the United States, Italy and Spain. PBMCs, B-cell-depleted T cells, or T cells were the source of the cDNA or gDNA that made up the material.

The V and J ends lost 7 bases and 5 bases respectively, with 17 bases between them. The CDR3 is 14 amino acids. Germline CDR1 LNHDA, CDR2 SQIVND (reference sequence). This clone was counted only a few times. The assay was immunoSEQ multiplex PCR, and TCRdb's table has in-frame clones only and misses some. The sample includes around 240,000 clones, about 82% seen only once; the top ten take roughly 2%. The chain has TRBV19 and TRBJ1-2; maybe TRBD1 (5 bases). The origin of this receptor is a woman in her forties or fifties who had recovered from COVID-19. The specimen was PBMCs or T cells enriched from blood (not recorded which). The CDR3 bases are TGTGCCAGTACCCCCCCGCGGGGCTGGTATGGCTACACCTTC. Its protein is CASTPPRGWYGYTF.